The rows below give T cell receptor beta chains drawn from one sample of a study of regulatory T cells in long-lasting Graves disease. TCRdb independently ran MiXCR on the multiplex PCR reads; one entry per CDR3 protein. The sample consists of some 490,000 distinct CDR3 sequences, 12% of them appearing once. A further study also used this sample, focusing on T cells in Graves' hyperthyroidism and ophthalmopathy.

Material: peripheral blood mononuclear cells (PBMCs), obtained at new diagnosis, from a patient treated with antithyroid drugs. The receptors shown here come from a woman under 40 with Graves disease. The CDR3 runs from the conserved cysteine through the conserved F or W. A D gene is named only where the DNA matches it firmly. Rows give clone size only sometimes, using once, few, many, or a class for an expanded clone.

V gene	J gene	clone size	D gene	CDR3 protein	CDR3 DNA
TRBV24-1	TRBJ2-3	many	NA	CATSDTQGSTDTQYF	TGTGCCACCAGTGACACCCAAGGGTCCACAGATACGCAGTATTTT
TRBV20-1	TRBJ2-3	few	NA	CSANRRTDTQYF	TGCAGTGCTAACAGACGCACAGATACGCAGTATTTT
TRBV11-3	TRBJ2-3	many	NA	CASSLLVALGTDTQYF	TGTGCCAGCAGCTTATTGGTAGCCTTGGGCACAGATACGCAGTATTTT
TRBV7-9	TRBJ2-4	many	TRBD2	CASSAYAGVQYF	TGTGCCAGCTCAGCTTACGCGGGGGTTCAGTACTTC
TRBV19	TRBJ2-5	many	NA	CASSMGGQQETQYF	TGTGCCAGTAGTATGGGTGGACAGCAAGAGACCCAGTACTTC
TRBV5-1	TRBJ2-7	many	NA	CASSLGTNNEQYF	TGCGCCAGCAGCTTGGGGACAAACAACGAGCAGTACTTC
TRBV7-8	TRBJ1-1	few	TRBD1	CASSLQGASITEAFF	TGTGCCAGCAGCTTACAGGGGGCGAGTATAACTGAAGCTTTCTTT
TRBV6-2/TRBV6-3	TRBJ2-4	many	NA	CASSYRAGLAKNIQYF	TGTGCCAGCAGTTACCGGGCAGGACTAGCCAAAAACATTCAGTACTTC
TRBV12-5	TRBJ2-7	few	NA	CASAPPDSPYEQYF	TGTGCTAGTGCCCCGCCGGACAGCCCCTACGAGCAGTACTTC
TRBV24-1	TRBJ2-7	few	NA	CATSDGGTGRREQYF	TGTGCCACCAGTGATGGTGGGACGGGACGTCGGGAGCAGTACTTC
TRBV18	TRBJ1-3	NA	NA	CASSPPRGTFGNTIYF	TGTGCCAGCTCACCACCTAGGGGAACGTTCGGAAACACCATATATTTT
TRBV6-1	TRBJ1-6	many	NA	CASSSGTRTSSYNSPLHF	TGTGCCAGCAGCTCCGGGACTAGAACTAGCTCCTATAATTCACCCCTCCACTTT
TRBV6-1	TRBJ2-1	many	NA	CASSEGVTWLDEQFF	TGTGCCAGCAGTGAAGGGGTTACCTGGTTGGATGAGCAGTTCTTC
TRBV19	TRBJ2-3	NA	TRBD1	CASSWNRGLADTQYF	TGTGCCAGTAGTTGGAACAGGGGGCTAGCAGATACGCAGTATTTT
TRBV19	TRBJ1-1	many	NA	CASSKSSGLAFF	TGTGCCAGTAGTAAGTCCTCAGGGTTGGCTTTCTTT
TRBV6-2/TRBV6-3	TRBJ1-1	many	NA	CASSLASGSFITEAFF	TGTGCCAGCAGTCTTGCGTCAGGGTCCTTTATCACTGAAGCTTTCTTT
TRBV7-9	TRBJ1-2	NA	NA	CASSHGTVMGYTF	TGTGCCAGCAGTCACGGGACCGTGATGGGCTACACCTTC
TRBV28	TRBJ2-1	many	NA	CASSFTNEQFF	TGTGCCAGCAGCTTCACGAATGAGCAGTTCTTC
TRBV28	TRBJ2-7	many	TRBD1	CASTPAGTGSSEQYF	TGTGCCAGCACCCCTGCGGGGACAGGGTCCTCCGAGCAGTACTTC
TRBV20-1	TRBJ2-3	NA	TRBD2	CSAENSGRLADTQYF	TGCAGTGCTGAGAATAGCGGGAGGCTCGCAGATACGCAGTATTTT
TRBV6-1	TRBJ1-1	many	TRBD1	CASSPNQGTGTEAFF	TGTGCCAGCAGTCCTAATCAGGGGACAGGCACTGAAGCTTTCTTT
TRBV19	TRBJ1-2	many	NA	CASRPPTPQGHYGYTF	TGTGCCAGTAGGCCTCCGACGCCACAGGGCCACTATGGCTACACCTTC
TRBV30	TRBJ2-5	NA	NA	CAWSVGHQETQYF	TGTGCCTGGAGTGTGGGACACCAAGAGACCCAGTACTTC
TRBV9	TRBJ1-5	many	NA	CASSGGVGQPQHF	TGTGCCAGCAGCGGAGGGGTTGGGCAGCCCCAGCATTTT
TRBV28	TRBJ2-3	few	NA	CASSLELGLTDTQYF	TGTGCCAGCAGTTTGGAATTAGGCCTCACAGATACGCAGTATTTT
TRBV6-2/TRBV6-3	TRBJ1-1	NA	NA	CASSPWRGEAFF	TGTGCCAGCAGTCCTTGGAGAGGGGAAGCTTTCTTT